This note documents a single T cell receptor beta chain sequence. A few counts support this clonotype. Its target antigen remains unknown. There are no base qualities to consult, and no much larger clone falls within one base. This sample was included in a study of early T cells in non-severe SARS-CoV-2 infection (dated by TCRdb to about 2021). General notes on the study: Bulk RNA from unsorted whole blood was used for TCR sequencing, so alpha and beta chains could not be paired.

The paper's findings and limits, for the study overall: VDJdb matching was skewed toward anti-spike CD8 responses, so virus-specific expansions were likely underestimated and private and CD4 specificities were missed.

The trim is 4 bases for V and 5 bases for J, with a gap of 11 bases between the germline ends. Via the germline V gene, CDR1 is MGHDK and CDR2 SYGVNS. Including the terminal cysteine and phenylalanine, the CDR3 comprises 13 residues. Left in the record is the CDR3 DNA by itself, 39 bases read in frame from the first base. The receptor library was made with 5' RACE. The reads were generated on a NextSeq 500. Unique molecular identifiers were attached to individual cDNA molecules in the TCR library protocol so that sequencing error and PCR bias could be corrected. Both TCR alpha and beta chains were sequenced, and tight co-correlation was observed between alpha and beta sequence abundances in each sample. In the source study's methods: Decombinator V4 was used to annotate TCR sequences for V gene, J gene and CDR3. TCRs were defined as expanded if a significant change between any two time points was detected under a Poisson model with p below 0.0001. TCR abundances were normalised to the total number of TCRs sequenced per sample and were expressed as counts per million. TRAV1-2 paired with TRAJ12, TRAJ20 or TRAJ33 defined MAIT TCRs, while TRAV10 paired with TRAJ18 defined iNKT TCRs. A search of VDJdb, accessed on 1 November 2021, was run for TCRs annotated to CMV, EBV and SARS-CoV-2, with TCRs annotated for multiple antigens excluded. TCRdb cleaned the public reads at Q25 with fastp, built clones with MiXCR and kept in-frame beta chains. A single entry per CDR3 protein holds the most common genes and DNA from its merged rows. These V and J calls derive from TCRdb rather than the authors' analysis. The sample table lists tens of thousands of distinct CDR3 sequences, less than 15% of them with a count of one. The biggest ten clones account for roughly 4.3% of the sample.

A case-control design nested within a healthcare worker cohort in London, UK, was used, with weekly nasopharyngeal swab PCR tests and blood sampling performed. Healthcare workers were recruited during the week of the UK lockdown, between 23 and 31 March 2020, and followed weekly for up to roughly 15 weeks. The specimen was whole blood, collected at baseline. This sequence was found in an adult who was a healthcare worker with PCR-confirmed SARS-CoV-2 infection or an uninfected control (not recorded which). Recombination joined TRBV25-1 with TRBJ2-5; TRBD1 might be the D gene, on 5 matching bases. At the DNA level, the sequence is TGTGCCAGCAGTGTAGCAGGGCGGGAGACCCAGTACTTC. Its protein reads: CASSVAGRETQYF. The CDR3, completed at both ends by the reference TRBV25-1 and TRBJ2-5 genes, gives the full variable domain EADIYQTPRYLVIGTGKKITLECSQTMGHDKMYWYQQDPGMELHLIHYSYGVNSTEKGDLSSESTVSRIRTEHFPLTLESARPSHTSQYLCASSVAGRETQYFGPGTRLLVL.